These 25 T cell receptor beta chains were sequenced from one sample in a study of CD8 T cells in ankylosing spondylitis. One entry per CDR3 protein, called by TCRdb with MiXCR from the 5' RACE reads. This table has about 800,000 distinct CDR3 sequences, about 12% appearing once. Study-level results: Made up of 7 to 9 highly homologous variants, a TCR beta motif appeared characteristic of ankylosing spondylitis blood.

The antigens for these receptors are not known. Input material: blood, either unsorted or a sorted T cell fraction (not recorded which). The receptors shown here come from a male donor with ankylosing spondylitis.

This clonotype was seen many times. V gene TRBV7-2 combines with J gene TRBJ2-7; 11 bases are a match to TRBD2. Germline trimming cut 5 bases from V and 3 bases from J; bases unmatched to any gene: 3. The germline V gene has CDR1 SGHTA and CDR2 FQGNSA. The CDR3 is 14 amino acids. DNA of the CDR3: TGTGCCAGCAGCCCTCTAGCGGGGGGCTACGAGCAGTACTTC. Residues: CASSPLAGGYEQYF. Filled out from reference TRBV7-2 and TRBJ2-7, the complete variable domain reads GAGVSQSPSNKVTEKGKDVELRCDPISGHTALYWYRQSLGQGLEFLIYFQGNSAPDKSGLPSDRFSAERTGGSVSTLTIQRTQQEDSAVYLCASSPLAGGYEQYFGPGTRLTVT.

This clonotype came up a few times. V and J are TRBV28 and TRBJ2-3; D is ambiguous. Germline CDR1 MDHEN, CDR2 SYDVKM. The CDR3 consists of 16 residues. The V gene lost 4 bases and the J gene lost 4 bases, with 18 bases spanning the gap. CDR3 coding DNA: TGTGCCAGCAGTTCCCCCTCCCCGACCAGCCCAGATACGCAGTATTTT. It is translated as CASSSPSPTSPDTQYF.

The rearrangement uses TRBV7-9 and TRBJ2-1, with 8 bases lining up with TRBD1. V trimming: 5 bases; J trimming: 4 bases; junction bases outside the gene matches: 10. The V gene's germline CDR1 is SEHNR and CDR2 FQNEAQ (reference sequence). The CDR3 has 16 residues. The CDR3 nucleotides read TGTGCCAGCAGCAGAGAGGGACAGGTCCTTTACAATGAGCAGTTCTTC. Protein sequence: CASSREGQVLYNEQFF.

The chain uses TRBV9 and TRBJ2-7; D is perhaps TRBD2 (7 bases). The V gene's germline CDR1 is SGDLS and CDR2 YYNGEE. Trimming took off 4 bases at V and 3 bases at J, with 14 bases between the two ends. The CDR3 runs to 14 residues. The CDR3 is CASSPKGGLYEQYF. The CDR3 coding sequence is TGTGCCAGCAGCCCCAAGGGGGGGCTCTACGAGCAGTACTTC. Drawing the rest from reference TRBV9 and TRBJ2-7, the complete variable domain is DSGVTQTPKHLITATGQRVTLRCSPRSGDLSVYWYQQSLDQGLQFLIQYYNGEERAKGNILERFSAQQFPDLHSELNLSSLELGDSALYFCASSPKGGLYEQYFGPGTRLTVT.

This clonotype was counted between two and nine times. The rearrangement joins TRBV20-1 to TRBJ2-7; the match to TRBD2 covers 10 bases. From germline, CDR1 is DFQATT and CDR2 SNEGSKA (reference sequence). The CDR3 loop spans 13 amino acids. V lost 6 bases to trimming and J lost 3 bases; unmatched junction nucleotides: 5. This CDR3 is CSASSGSYYEQYF. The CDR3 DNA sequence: TGCAGTGCCTCTAGCGGGAGTTACTACGAGCAGTACTTC.

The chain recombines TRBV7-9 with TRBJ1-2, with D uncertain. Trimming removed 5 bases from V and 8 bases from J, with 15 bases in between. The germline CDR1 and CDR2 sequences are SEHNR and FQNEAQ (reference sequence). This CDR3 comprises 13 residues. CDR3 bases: TGTGCCAGCAGCCTGAACCCACTCGAGGGCTACACCTTC. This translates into CASSLNPLEGYTF.

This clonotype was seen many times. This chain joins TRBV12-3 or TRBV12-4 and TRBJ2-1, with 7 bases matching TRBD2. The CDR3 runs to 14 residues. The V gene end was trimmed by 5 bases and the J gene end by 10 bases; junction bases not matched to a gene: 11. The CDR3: CASSQRDGPREQFF. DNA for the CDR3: TGTGCCAGCAGTCAGCGGGACGGCCCGCGGGAGCAGTTCTTC.

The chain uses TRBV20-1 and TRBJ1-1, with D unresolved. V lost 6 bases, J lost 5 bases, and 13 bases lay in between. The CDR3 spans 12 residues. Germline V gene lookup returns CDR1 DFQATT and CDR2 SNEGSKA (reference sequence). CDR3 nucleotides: TGCAGTGCACCCTCGACGGGGACTGAAGCTTTCTTT. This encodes CSAPSTGTEAFF.

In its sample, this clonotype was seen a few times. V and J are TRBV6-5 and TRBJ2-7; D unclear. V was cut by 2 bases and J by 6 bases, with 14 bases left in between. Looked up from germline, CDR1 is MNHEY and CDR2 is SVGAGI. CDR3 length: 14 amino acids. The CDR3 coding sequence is TGTGCCAGCAGTTACACGGGCCCGCTCCCCGAGCAGTACTTC. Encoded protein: CASSYTGPLPEQYF.

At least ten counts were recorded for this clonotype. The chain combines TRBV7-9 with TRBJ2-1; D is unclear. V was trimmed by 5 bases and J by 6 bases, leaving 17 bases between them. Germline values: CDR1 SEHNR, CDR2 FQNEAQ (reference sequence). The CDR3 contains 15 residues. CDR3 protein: CASSPPPRLGNEQFF. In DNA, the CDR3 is TGTGCCAGCAGCCCACCCCCCAGGCTAGGCAATGAGCAGTTCTTC.

The CDR3 here is CASSESVGTAYNEQFF. The CDR3 DNA sequence: TGCGCCAGCAGTGAGTCAGTCGGGACCGCTTACAATGAGCAGTTCTTC. The chain employs TRBV10-1 and TRBJ2-1, with D perhaps assigned TRBD1 or TRBD2 (5 bases each). CDR1 and CDR2 from the germline V gene are WNHNN and SYGVQD (reference sequence). V was pared by 0 bases and J by 4 bases, with 13 bases between. The length of the CDR3 is 16 residues.

The CDR3 spells CASSFVGLAYNEQFF. The CDR3 DNA follows: TGTGCCAGCAGTTTTGTTGGACTAGCGTACAATGAGCAGTTCTTC. The rearrangement uses TRBV6-5 and TRBJ2-1, with TRBD2 matching 9 bases. Germline lookup yields CDR1 MNHEY and CDR2 SVGAGI. The V gene end was trimmed by 4 bases and the J gene end by 4 bases; junction bases not matched to a gene: 5. This CDR3 is 15 amino acids long.

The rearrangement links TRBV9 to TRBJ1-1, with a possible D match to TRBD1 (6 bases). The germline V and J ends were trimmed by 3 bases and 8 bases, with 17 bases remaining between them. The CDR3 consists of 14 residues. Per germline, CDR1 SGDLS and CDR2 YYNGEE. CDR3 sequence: CASSAHPGETEAFF. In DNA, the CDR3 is TGTGCCAGCAGCGCTCATCCAGGGGAAACGGAAGCTTTCTTT.

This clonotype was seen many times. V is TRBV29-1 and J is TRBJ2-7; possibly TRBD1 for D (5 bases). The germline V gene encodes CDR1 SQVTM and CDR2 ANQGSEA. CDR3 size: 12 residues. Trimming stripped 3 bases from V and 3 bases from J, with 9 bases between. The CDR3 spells CSVEGQLYEQYF. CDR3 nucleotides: TGCAGCGTTGAGGGGCAGCTCTACGAGCAGTACTTC.

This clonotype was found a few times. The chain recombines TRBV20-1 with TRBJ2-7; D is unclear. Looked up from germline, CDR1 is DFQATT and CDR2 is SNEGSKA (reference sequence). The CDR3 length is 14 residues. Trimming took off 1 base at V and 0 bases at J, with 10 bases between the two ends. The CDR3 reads CSARADYYSYEQYF. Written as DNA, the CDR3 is TGCAGTGCTAGAGCCGATTACTACTCCTACGAGCAGTACTTC.

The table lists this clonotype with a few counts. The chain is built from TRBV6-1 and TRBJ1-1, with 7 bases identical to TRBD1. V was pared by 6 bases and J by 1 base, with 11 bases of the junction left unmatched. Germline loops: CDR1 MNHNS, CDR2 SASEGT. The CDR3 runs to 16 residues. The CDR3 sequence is CASRAQGRGRNTEAFF. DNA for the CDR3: TGTGCCAGCAGAGCCCAGGGCAGGGGGAGGAACACTGAAGCTTTCTTT.

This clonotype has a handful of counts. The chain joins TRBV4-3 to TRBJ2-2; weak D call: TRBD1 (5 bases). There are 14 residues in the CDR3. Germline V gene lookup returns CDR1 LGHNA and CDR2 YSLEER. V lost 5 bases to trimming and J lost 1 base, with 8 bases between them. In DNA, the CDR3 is TGCGCCAGCAGCAAAAGGGGGAACACCGGGGAGCTGTTTTTT. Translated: CASSKRGNTGELFF.

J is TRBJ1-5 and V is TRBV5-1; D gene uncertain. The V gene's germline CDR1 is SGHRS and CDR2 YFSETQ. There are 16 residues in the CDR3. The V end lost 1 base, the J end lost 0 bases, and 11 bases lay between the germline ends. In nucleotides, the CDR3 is TGCGCCAGCAGCTTGCTCCCCAGCCTTAGCAATCAGCCCCAGCATTTT. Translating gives CASSLLPSLSNQPQHF.

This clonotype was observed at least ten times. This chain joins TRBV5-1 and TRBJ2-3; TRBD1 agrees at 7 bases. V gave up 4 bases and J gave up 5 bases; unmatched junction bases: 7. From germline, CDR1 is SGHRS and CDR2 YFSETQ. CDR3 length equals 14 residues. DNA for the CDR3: TGCGCCAGCAGCCTCGGGACAGTCCAAGATACGCAGTATTTT. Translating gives CASSLGTVQDTQYF.

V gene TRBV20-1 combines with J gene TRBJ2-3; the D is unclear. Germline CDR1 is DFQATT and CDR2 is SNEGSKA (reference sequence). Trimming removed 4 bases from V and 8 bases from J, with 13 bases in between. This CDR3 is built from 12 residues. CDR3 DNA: TGCAGTGCTACCCGTGGGCCCGGTACGCAGTATTTT. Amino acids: CSATRGPGTQYF.

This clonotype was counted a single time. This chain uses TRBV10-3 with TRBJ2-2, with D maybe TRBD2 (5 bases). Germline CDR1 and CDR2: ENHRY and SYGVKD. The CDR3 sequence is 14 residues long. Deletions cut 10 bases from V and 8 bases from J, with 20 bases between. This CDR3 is CATEEQRLSGELFF. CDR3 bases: TGTGCCACAGAGGAGCAGCGACTATCTGGGGAGCTGTTTTTT.

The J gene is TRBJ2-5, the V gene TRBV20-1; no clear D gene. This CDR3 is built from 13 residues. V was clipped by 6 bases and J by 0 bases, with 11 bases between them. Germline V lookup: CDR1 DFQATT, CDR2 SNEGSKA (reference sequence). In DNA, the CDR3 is TGCAGTGCGGCCGGGCTGTACCAAGAGACCCAGTACTTC. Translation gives CSAAGLYQETQYF.

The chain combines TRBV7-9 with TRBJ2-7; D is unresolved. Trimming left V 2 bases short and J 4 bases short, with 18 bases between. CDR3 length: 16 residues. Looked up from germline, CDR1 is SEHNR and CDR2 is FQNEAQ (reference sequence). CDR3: CASSLPPTRSGYEQYF. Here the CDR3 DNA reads TGTGCCAGCAGCTTACCCCCGACACGTTCTGGGTACGAGCAGTACTTC.

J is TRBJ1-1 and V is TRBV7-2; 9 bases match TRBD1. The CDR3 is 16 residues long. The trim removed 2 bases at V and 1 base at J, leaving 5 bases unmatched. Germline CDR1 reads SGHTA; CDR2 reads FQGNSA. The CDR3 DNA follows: TGTGCCAGCAGCTTAACCGGGACAGGGTGGAACACTGAAGCTTTCTTT. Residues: CASSLTGTGWNTEAFF.

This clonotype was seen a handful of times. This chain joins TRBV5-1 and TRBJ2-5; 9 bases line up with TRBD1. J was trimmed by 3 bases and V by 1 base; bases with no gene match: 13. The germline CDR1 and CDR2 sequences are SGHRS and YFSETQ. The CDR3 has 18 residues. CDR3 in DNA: TGCGCCAGCAGCTTGCCAGTAGGTCGGACAGGGGTAGAAGAGACCCAGTACTTC. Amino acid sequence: CASSLPVGRTGVEETQYF. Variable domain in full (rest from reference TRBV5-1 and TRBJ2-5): KAGVTQTPRYLIKTRGQQVTLSCSPISGHRSVSWYQQTPGQGLQFLFEYFSETQRNKGNFPGRFSGRQFSNSRSEMNVSTLELGDSALYLCASSLPVGRTGVEETQYFGPGTRLLVL.